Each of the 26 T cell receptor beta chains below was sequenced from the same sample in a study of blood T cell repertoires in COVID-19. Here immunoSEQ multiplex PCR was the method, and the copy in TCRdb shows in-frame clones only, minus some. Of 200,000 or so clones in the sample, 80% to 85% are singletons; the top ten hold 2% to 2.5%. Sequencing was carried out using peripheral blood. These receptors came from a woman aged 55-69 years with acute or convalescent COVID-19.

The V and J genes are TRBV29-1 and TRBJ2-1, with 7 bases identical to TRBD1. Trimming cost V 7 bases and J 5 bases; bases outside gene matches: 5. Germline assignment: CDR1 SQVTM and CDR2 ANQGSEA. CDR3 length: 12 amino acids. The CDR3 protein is CSAGTANNEQFF. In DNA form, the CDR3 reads TGCAGCGCTGGGACAGCGAACAATGAGCAGTTCTTC.

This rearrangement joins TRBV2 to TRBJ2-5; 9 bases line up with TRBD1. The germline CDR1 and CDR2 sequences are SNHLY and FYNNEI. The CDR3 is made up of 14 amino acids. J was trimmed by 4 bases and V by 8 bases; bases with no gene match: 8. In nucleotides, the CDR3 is TGTGCCAGCTGTAAGGACAGGGGAGCAGAGACCCAGTACTTC. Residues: CASCKDRGAETQYF.

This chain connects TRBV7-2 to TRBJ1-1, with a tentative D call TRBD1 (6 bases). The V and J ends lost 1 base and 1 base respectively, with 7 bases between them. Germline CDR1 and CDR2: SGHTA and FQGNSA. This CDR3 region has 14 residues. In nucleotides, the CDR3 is TGTGCCAGCAGCTTAGGGGGACAGAACACTGAAGCTTTCTTT. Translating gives CASSLGGQNTEAFF. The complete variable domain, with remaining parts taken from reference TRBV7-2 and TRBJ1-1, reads GAGVSQSPSNKVTEKGKDVELRCDPISGHTALYWYRQSLGQGLEFLIYFQGNSAPDKSGLPSDRFSAERTGGSVSTLTIQRTQQEDSAVYLCASSLGGQNTEAFFGQGTRLTVV.

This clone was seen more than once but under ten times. Here the CDR3 DNA reads TGTGCCAGCAGTCCAGGGCTAAGTTCACCCCTCCACTTT. Translating it yields CASSPGLSSPLHF. V and J are TRBV2 and TRBJ1-6; tentatively, D is TRBD1 (5 bases). V was pared by 5 bases and J by 9 bases, with 11 bases between. This CDR3 spans 13 amino acids. CDR1 SNHLY and CDR2 FYNNEI come from the germline V gene.

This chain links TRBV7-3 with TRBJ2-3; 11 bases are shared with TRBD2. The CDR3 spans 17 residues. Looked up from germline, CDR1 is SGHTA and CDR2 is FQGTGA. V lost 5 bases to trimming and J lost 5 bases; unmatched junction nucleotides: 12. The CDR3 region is CASSPSISGGALDTQYF. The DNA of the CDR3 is TGTGCCAGCAGCCCCTCCATTAGCGGGGGGGCATTAGATACGCAGTATTTT.

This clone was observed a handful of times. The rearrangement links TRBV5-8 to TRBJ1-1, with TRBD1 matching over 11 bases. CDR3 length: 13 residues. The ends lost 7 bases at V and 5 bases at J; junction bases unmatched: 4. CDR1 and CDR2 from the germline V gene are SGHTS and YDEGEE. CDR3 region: CASFRDRGTEAFF. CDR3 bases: TGTGCCAGCTTCCGGGACAGGGGGACTGAAGCTTTCTTT.

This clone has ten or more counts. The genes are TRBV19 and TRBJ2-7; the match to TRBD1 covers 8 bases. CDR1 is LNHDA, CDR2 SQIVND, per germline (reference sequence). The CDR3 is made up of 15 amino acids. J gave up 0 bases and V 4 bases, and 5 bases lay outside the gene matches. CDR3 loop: CASSSGQGSSYEQYF. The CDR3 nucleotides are TGTGCCAGTAGTAGCGGACAGGGCAGCTCCTACGAGCAGTACTTC.

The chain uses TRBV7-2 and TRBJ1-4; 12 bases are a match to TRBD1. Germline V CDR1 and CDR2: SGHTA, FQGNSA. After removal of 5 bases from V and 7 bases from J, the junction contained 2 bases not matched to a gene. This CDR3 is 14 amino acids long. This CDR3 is CASSRDRGPEKLFF. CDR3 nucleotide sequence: TGTGCCAGCAGCCGGGACAGGGGGCCTGAAAAACTGTTTTTT.

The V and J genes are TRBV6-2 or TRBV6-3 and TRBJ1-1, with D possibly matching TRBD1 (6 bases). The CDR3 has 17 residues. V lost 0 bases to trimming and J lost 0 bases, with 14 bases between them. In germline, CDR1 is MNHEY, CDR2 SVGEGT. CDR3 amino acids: CASSYSGAWLMNTEAFF. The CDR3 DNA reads TGTGCCAGCAGTTACTCGGGGGCTTGGCTCATGAACACTGAAGCTTTCTTT.

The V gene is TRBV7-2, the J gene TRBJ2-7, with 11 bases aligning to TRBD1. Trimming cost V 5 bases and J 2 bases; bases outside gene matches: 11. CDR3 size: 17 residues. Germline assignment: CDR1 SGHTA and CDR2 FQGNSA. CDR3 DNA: TGTGCCAGCAGCGTACGGACAGGGGGCAGGAGCCCCTACGAGCAGTACTTC. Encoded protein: CASSVRTGGRSPYEQYF.

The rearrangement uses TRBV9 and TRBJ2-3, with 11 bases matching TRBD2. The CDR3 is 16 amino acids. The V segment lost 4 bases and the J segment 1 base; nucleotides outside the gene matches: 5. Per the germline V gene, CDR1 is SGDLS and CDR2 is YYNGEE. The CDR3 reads CASSTSGGEGTDTQYF. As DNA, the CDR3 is TGTGCCAGCAGCACTAGCGGGGGCGAGGGCACAGATACGCAGTATTTT. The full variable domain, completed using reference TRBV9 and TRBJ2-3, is DSGVTQTPKHLITATGQRVTLRCSPRSGDLSVYWYQQSLDQGLQFLIQYYNGEERAKGNILERFSAQQFPDLHSELNLSSLELGDSALYFCASSTSGGEGTDTQYFGPGTRLTVL.

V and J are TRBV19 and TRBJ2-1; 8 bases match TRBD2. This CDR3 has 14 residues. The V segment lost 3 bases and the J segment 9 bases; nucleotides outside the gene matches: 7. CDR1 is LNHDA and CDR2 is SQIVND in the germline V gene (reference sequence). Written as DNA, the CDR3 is TGTGCCAGTAGTATTCGGCGGGGGGTTGTTGAGCAGTTCTTC. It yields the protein CASSIRRGVVEQFF.

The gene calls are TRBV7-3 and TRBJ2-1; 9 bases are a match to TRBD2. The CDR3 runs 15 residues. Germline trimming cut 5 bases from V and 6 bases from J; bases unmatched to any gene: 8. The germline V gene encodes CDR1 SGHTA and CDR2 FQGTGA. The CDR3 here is CASSVSGGPANEQFF. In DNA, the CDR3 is TGTGCCAGCAGCGTCAGCGGGGGGCCCGCCAATGAGCAGTTCTTC.

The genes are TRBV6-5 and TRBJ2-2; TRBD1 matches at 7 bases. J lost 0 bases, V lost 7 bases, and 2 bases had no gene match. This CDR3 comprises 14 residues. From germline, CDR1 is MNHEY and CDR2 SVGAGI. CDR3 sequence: CASTTGPNTGELFF. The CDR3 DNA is TGTGCCAGCACGACAGGGCCGAACACCGGGGAGCTGTTTTTT.

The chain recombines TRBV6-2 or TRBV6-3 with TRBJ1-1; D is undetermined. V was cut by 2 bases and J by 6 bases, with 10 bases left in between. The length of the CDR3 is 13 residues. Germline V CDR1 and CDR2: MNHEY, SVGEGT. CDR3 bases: TGTGCCAGCAGTTACCGAGGGCTTTCTGAAGCTTTCTTT. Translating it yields CASSYRGLSEAFF.

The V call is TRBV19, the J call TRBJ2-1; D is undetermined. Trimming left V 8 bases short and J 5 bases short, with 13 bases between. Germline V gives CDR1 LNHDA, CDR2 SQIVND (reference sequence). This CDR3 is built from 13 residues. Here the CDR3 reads CASSHLLDNEQFF. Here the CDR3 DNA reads TGTGCCAGTTCCCACCTCCTAGACAATGAGCAGTTCTTC.

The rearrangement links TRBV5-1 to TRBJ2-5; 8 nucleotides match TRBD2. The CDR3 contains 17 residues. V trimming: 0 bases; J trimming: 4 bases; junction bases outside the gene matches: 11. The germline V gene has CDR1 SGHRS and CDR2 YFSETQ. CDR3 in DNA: TGCGCCAGCAGCTTGGCCGGGCGGGGGGCCCGGCGAGAGACCCAGTACTTC. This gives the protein CASSLAGRGARRETQYF.

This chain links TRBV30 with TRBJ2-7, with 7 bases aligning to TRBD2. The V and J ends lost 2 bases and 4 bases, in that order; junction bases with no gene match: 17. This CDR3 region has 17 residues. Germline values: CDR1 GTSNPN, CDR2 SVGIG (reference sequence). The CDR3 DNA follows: TGTGCCTGGAGTACTGCGGGAGACAGCGTTCCGAGTTACGAGCAGTACTTC. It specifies CAWSTAGDSVPSYEQYF.

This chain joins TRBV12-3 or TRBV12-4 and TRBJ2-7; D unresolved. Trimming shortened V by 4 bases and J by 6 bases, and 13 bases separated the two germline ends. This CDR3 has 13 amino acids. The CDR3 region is CASSSQVFGEQYF. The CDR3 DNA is TGTGCCAGCAGTTCGCAGGTCTTTGGCGAGCAGTACTTC.

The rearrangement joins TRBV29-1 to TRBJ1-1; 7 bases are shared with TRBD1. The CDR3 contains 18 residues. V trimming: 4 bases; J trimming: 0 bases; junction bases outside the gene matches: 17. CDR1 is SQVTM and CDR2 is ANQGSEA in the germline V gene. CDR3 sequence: CSVARQGKMPTMNTEAFF. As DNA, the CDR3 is TGCAGCGTTGCGAGACAGGGAAAAATGCCTACAATGAACACTGAAGCTTTCTTT.

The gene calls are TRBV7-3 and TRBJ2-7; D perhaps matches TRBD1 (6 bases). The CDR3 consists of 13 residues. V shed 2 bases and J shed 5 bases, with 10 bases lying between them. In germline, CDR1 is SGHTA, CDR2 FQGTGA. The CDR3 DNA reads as TGTGCCAGCAGCTTAGGCAGGGGACACGAGCAGTACTTC. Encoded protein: CASSLGRGHEQYF. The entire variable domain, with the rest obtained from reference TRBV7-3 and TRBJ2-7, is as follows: GAGVSQTPSNKVTEKGKYVELRCDPISGHTALYWYRQSLGQGPEFLIYFQGTGAADDSGLPNDRFFAVRPEGSVSTLKIQRTERGDSAVYLCASSLGRGHEQYFGPGTRLTVT.

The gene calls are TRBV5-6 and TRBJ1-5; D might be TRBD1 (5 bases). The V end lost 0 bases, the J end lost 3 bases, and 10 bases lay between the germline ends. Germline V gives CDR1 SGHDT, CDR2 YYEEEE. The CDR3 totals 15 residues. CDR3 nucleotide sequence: TGTGCCAGCAGCTTGGCCAAGGGGTTCAATCAGCCCCAGCATTTT. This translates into CASSLAKGFNQPQHF.

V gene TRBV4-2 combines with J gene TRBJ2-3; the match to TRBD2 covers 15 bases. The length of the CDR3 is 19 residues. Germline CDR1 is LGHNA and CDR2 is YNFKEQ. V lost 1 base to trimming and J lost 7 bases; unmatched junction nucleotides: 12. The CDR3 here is CASSQVGGLAGGLTNTQYF. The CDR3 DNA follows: TGTGCCAGCAGCCAAGTCGGGGGACTAGCGGGGGGCCTGACGAATACGCAGTATTTT.

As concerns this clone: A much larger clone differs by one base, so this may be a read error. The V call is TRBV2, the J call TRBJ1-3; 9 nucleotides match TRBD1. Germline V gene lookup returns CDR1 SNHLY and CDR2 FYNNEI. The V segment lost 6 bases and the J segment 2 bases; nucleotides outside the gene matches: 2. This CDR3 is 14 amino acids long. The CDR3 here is CASSRDRAGNTIYF. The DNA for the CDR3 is TGTGCCAGCAGCCGGGACAGGGCTGGAAACACCATATATTTT.

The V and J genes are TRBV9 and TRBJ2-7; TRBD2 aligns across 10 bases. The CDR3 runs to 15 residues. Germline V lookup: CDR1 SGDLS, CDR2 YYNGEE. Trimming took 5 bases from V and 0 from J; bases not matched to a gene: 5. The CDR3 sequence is CASSLSGGSSYEQYF. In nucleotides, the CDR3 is TGTGCCAGCAGTCTTAGCGGGGGGAGCTCCTACGAGCAGTACTTC.

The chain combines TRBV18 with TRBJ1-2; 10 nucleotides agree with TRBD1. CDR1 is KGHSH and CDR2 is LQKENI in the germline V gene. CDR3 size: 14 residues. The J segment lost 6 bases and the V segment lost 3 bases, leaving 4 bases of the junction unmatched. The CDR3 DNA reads TGTGCCAGCTCACCGGGCGGGACAGGGGATGGCTACACCTTC. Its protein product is CASSPGGTGDGYTF.